This entry describes one T cell receptor (beta chain). Its antigen is unknown. Qualities for individual bases were not recorded, and no much larger clone is one base off. The donors were healthy, HIV-negative adults with no recently reported acute infections or vaccinations. Only Caucasian adults living in Nashville, Tennessee, USA were represented among the donors. CD4+ T cells were enriched by magnetic negative selection; naive cells were then positively selected on CD45RA, and the negative fraction formed the memory subset. Blood was obtained by leukapheresis, after which PBMCs were separated by Ficoll-Histopaque density gradient centrifugation and cryopreserved in liquid nitrogen vapor phase. Analytical flow cytometry was used to check the purity and quantity of each magnetically sorted T cell population. Genomic DNA was isolated from every sorted fraction and measured by UV absorbance on a Nanodrop 2000c.

Using the deep immunoSEQ assay, TCR CDR3 regions were amplified from genomic DNA by multiplex PCR. Genomic DNA extracted from each cell subset was distributed evenly over all wells of several immunoSEQ 96-well plates, and each plate served as one replicate. Each replicate PCR for sorted subsets received approximately 200 ng genomic DNA, equal to about 30,000 T cell genomes. The purified libraries were quantified using a Qubit 3.0 fluorometer, sized with a Bioanalyzer 2100, and then quantified again using the KAPA Library Quantification kit. Each immunoSEQ 96-well plate was sequenced on its own single-read 150-cycle Illumina NextSeq 550 flow cell. The original pipeline was this. Because the immunoSEQ output included only junctional sequences and no quality scores, the filtering could not be the same as the filtering used for full-length reads. To assign V/J genes and CDR3, sequences were annotated against IMGT germline references using PyIR, a Python wrapper for IgBLAST v1.9. Reads were filtered out if the reads had weak V/J assignments (E-value above 1e-6), no CDR3, stop codons, out-of-frame junctions, or ambiguous translated residues. V3J clonotypes were defined by identical inferred V gene, J gene, and CDR3 amino acid sequence. To compute the percentage overlap between repertoires, the number of shared unique clonotypes was divided by the size of the smaller repertoire. Repertoire richness was assessed with RTK rarefaction, the Chao1 estimator, and Recon v2.1 estimates of unobserved clonotypes. OLGA was used to compute generation probabilities for all TCRbeta clonotypes that the gDNA method yielded from a handful of donors. The table comes from immuneACCESS by way of TCRdb, which keeps in-frame sequences with V and J called. Part of the clones is missing from these tables; in studies checked, under half for an unresolved V gene and the rest for unknown reasons. From that table come the V and J calls and clone size; the DNA was used to work out D and trimming. Present in this sample are about 1.1 million clones, 70% to 80% of which were seen just once. About 0.52% of the sample rests with the top ten.

The sample belongs to a study of shared clonotypes between healthy human individuals (dated by TCRdb to the early 2020s). A note on the overall study: A couple of women and a few men aged 18 to 49 years were included in the cohort. The study deeply sequenced blood TCR repertoires of about 5 healthy adults to estimate repertoire size and the extent of clonotype sharing between individuals. Leukapheresis yielded between about 0.94 and 8.9 billion PBMCs per donor. For each donor, CD4 naive and CD4 memory were each given three plates, CD8 naive was given two plates, and CD8 memory was given one plate. To increase sequencing depth and limit assay-specific biases, TCR repertoire library preparation and sequencing were carried out by different laboratories using diverse techniques.

General findings and caveats noted by the study authors: Based on pairwise subsampling, the degree of clonotype sharing among donors was expected to be affected by sequencing depth. Estimated clonotype richness was generally larger for naive than for memory subsets. Compared with non-shared clonotypes, clonotypes shared by all four sorted-subset donors had higher generation probabilities. The genetic and exposure-history diversity represented was limited by the small number of donors. Even with the large sequencing depth, rarefaction of the sorted-subset datasets indicated that sequencing was incomplete. Sampling was restricted to blood, and TCR repertoires in tissue are likely to differ from TCR repertoires in blood. Across a few donors, about 5.2% of naive CD4, over 3% of naive CD8, 2.3% of memory CD4, and under 0.45% of memory CD8 clonotypes were shared.

The sample consisted of memory CD4+ T cells from PBMCs. The sample's cell subset or site, from its label and the paper: CD45RA-negative fraction. This TCR was sampled from a man younger than 30 in good health. Some clones in this sample may be carry-over from other donors' samples.

The CDR3: CASSVDRPDTQYF. The sequence in DNA is TGTGCCAGCAGCGTGGACCGTCCAGATACGCAGTATTTT. The sequence is built from TRBV2 and TRBJ2-3; the D segment cannot be called with confidence. CDR1 SNHLY and CDR2 FYNNEI were looked up in the germline V gene. V is shortened by 6 bases, J by 4 bases, and the region joining them spans 11 bases. Inclusive of the bounding cysteine and phenylalanine, the CDR3 is 13 residues long. Only the CDR3 DNA stays, 39 bases, in frame from base 1.